A single sample gave rise to the 30 T cell receptor beta chains below, sequenced in a study of cytomegalovirus exposure and HLA in healthy donors (TCRdb year 2017). The method was the immunoSEQ multiplex PCR assay. A mixture of 60 forward primers for TCR Vbeta segments and 13 reverse primers for TCR Jbeta segments was used in the multiplex PCR. TCRdb carries this immuneACCESS record with in-frame sequences only. Its versions omit some clonotypes, under half of them owing to an unresolved V gene in the studies checked, with the rest unexplained. The sample table records 150,000 to 200,000 clones; more than 75% of these occur just once. The ten largest clones represent around 0.42% of the sample. The sample was PBMCs. Receptors originate from a male donor in good health and CMV-seropositive.

The chain joins TRBV27 to TRBJ1-6; D possibly corresponds to TRBD1 (5 bases). Deletions cut 5 bases from V and 9 bases from J, with 17 bases between. Germline V gene lookup returns CDR1 MNHEY and CDR2 SMNVEV (reference sequence). The CDR3 covers 15 residues. The DNA of the CDR3 is TGTGCCAGCAGTCCCCCTTGGGGAGGGGCTTCACCCCTCCACTTT. Amino acids: CASSPPWGGASPLHF.

This rearrangement joins TRBV7-9 to TRBJ1-2, with 8 positions matching TRBD1. The CDR3 totals 13 residues. J was trimmed by 4 bases and V by 5 bases; bases with no gene match: 3. Germline V lookup: CDR1 SEHNR, CDR2 FQNEAQ (reference sequence). CDR3 amino acids: CASSHGQGYGYTF. The DNA of the CDR3 is TGTGCCAGCAGCCACGGACAGGGCTATGGCTACACCTTC.

This chain connects TRBV7-2 to TRBJ2-2; D possibly corresponds to TRBD2 (7 bases). Germline lookup yields CDR1 SGHTA and CDR2 FQGNSA. Between the trimmed V and J ends, which lost 10 bases and 4 bases, there was a span of 19 bases. The CDR3 totals 15 residues. The CDR3, as DNA: TGTGCCATTTCCCCTCGGGGGGCCTTCACCGGGGAGCTGTTTTTT. Amino acids: CAISPRGAFTGELFF. The full variable domain, rest sourced from reference TRBV7-2 and TRBJ2-2, is GAGVSQSPSNKVTEKGKDVELRCDPISGHTALYWYRQSLGQGLEFLIYFQGNSAPDKSGLPSDRFSAERTGGSVSTLTIQRTQQEDSAVYLCAISPRGAFTGELFFGEGSRLTVL.

The rearrangement links TRBV10-3 to TRBJ2-3, with TRBD2 matching over 10 bases. The CDR3 is 16 amino acids. The J segment lost 4 bases and the V segment lost 0 bases, leaving 4 bases of the junction unmatched. Germline values: CDR1 ENHRY, CDR2 SYGVKD. The CDR3 spells CAISESGGTSADTQYF. The CDR3 DNA is TGTGCCATCAGTGAGTCCGGGGGGACTAGCGCAGATACGCAGTATTTT.

The genes are TRBV6-6 and TRBJ2-7, with D tentatively TRBD2 (6 bases). The V end was cut by 7 bases, the J end by 7 bases, with 11 bases between. The CDR3 spans 11 residues. Looked up from germline, CDR1 is MNHNY and CDR2 is SVGAGI (reference sequence). CDR3 sequence reads: CASTLGGEQYF. The CDR3 region has the DNA TGTGCCAGCACACTCGGGGGTGAGCAGTACTTC.

The rearrangement links TRBV27 to TRBJ2-7; D may be TRBD2 (6 bases). Germline-derived CDR1 and CDR2 are MNHEY and SMNVEV (reference sequence). Trimming removed 5 bases from V and 2 bases from J, with 10 bases in between. This CDR3 spans 13 amino acids. Here the CDR3 DNA reads TGTGCCAGCAGTCGGACTACGGCCTACGAGCAGTACTTC. Translation: CASSRTTAYEQYF.

In this sample, this clone turned up a few times. J is TRBJ1-6 and V is TRBV5-1, with unresolved D. Germline V gene data show CDR1 as SGHRS and CDR2 as YFSETQ. Trimming stripped 5 bases from V and 6 bases from J, with 15 bases between. This CDR3 has 15 residues. CDR3: CASSPDTSGNSPLHF. The CDR3 region has the DNA TGCGCCAGCAGTCCTGACACCTCTGGTAATTCACCCCTCCACTTT.

This clone turned up a few times. The rearrangement uses TRBV5-1 and TRBJ1-5, with D maybe TRBD1 (5 bases). Germline-derived CDR1 and CDR2 are SGHRS and YFSETQ. The CDR3 has 15 amino acids. Trimming left V 1 base short and J 6 bases short, with 14 bases between. As DNA, the CDR3 is TGCGCCAGCAGCTTGACGGATCCCAGGGCTCAGCCCCAGCATTTT. This encodes CASSLTDPRAQPQHF.

The V and J genes are TRBV4-2 and TRBJ2-7, with a tentative D call TRBD1 (6 bases). The germline gives CDR1 LGHNA, CDR2 YNFKEQ. V was trimmed by 2 bases and J by 1 base, leaving 12 bases between them. This CDR3 is 15 amino acids long. The CDR3 spells CASSQKKDSSYEQYF. The CDR3 DNA follows: TGTGCCAGCAGCCAAAAGAAGGACAGTTCCTACGAGCAGTACTTC.

The rearrangement uses TRBV19 and TRBJ1-4; tentative D call: TRBD1 (6 bases). CDR1 is LNHDA and CDR2 is SQIVND in the germline V gene (reference sequence). The CDR3 spans 13 residues. Trimming removed 8 bases from V and 8 bases from J, with 15 bases in between. The CDR3 bases are TGTGCCAGTTCCAGGGGATTCGGAGAAAAACTGTTTTTT. This encodes CASSRGFGEKLFF. Complete variable domain (other parts from reference TRBV19 and TRBJ1-4): DGGITQSPKYLFRKEGQNVTLSCEQNLNHDAMYWYRQDPGQGLRLIYYSQIVNDFQKGDIAEGYSVSREKKESFPLTVTSAQKNPTAFYLCASSRGFGEKLFFGSGTQLSVL.

This chain connects TRBV27 to TRBJ2-7, with D maybe TRBD2 (5 bases). In germline, CDR1 is MNHEY, CDR2 SMNVEV (reference sequence). V dropped 8 bases and J dropped 0 bases, with 14 bases sitting between them. The CDR3 runs to 14 residues. The CDR3, as DNA: TGTGCCAGCCTTAAGAGCGGTCCCTCCTACGAGCAGTACTTC. Its protein is CASLKSGPSYEQYF.

The CDR3 DNA follows: TGTGCCAGTAGTATCACGACAGGGAACTACGAGCAGTACTTC. It yields the protein CASSITTGNYEQYF. The genes are TRBV19 and TRBJ2-5; TRBD1 matches 7 bases. The tail of the sequence fits TRBJ2-7 better, so the J call may be wrong. This CDR3 is built from 14 residues. CDR1 LNHDA and CDR2 SQIVND come from the germline V gene (reference sequence).

This clone has just a few counts. The chain links TRBV27 to TRBJ1-2, with 12 bases aligning to TRBD1. The germline CDR1 and CDR2 sequences are MNHEY and SMNVEV (reference sequence). The CDR3 has 15 residues. V was pared by 4 bases and J by 7 bases, with 7 bases of the junction left unmatched. This CDR3 is CASSSPGQGAIGYTF. The CDR3 coding sequence is TGTGCCAGCAGTTCACCGGGACAGGGGGCTATTGGCTACACCTTC.

V usage is TRBV5-1 and J usage is TRBJ2-5; 13 bases agree with TRBD2. J lost 1 base, V lost 4 bases, and 4 bases had no gene match. CDR1 and CDR2 (germline): SGHRS, YFSETQ. The CDR3 loop spans 16 amino acids. CDR3 in DNA: TGCGCCAGCAGCGGCGGGACTAGCGGGGCCCAAGAGACCCAGTACTTC. Its protein product is CASSGGTSGAQETQYF.

The rearrangement links TRBV9 to TRBJ2-5; the D is unclear. V gave up 2 bases and J gave up 4 bases, with 12 bases separating them. This CDR3 has 14 amino acids. Germline CDR1 SGDLS, CDR2 YYNGEE. The CDR3: CASSVGASGETQYF. CDR3 DNA sequence: TGTGCCAGCAGCGTTGGTGCGTCCGGAGAGACCCAGTACTTC.

V gene TRBV28 combines with J gene TRBJ2-7, with 7 bases that match TRBD2. V trimming: 4 bases; J trimming: 2 bases; junction bases outside the gene matches: 14. The CDR3 is made up of 17 amino acids. In germline, CDR1 is MDHEN, CDR2 SYDVKM. The CDR3 loop reads CASSSSGTPESPYEQYF. The CDR3, as DNA: TGTGCCAGCAGTTCAAGCGGGACGCCGGAATCCCCCTACGAGCAGTACTTC.

The J gene is TRBJ1-5, the V gene TRBV4-2; D remains unclear. From germline, CDR1 is LGHNA and CDR2 YNFKEQ. The CDR3 runs to 13 residues. Between the trimmed V and J ends, which lost 6 bases and 6 bases, there was a span of 12 bases. This chain's CDR3 is CASSTKLGQPQHF. DNA of the CDR3: TGTGCCAGCAGTACTAAACTGGGTCAGCCCCAGCATTTT.

The chain carries TRBV19 and TRBJ2-1, with 13 nucleotides matching TRBD2. Per the germline V gene, CDR1 is LNHDA and CDR2 is SQIVND (reference sequence). The CDR3 spans 13 residues. V trimming: 3 bases; J trimming: 14 bases; junction bases outside the gene matches: 4. The CDR3 nucleotides are TGTGCCAGTAGTATGACTAGCGGGGGGTCGAAGTTCTTC. This gives the protein CASSMTSGGSKFF.

The chain recombines TRBV19 with TRBJ2-3; 7 bases match TRBD1. V gave up 4 bases and J gave up 3 bases; unmatched junction bases: 10. Germline assignment: CDR1 LNHDA and CDR2 SQIVND (reference sequence). The CDR3 runs to 16 residues. CDR3 residues: CASSSWTGRDTDTQYF. CDR3 nucleotide sequence: TGTGCCAGTAGTAGCTGGACAGGTCGCGATACAGATACGCAGTATTTT.

The chain is built from TRBV27 and TRBJ2-5, with 7 nucleotides matching TRBD1. The closer fit of TRBJ2-7 to the DNA end suggests the J call may be wrong. The length of the CDR3 is 16 residues. Looked up from germline, CDR1 is MNHEY and CDR2 is SMNVEV (reference sequence). The CDR3 bases are TGTCCGAAGCCCCCGACAGGGTTAGGATTCTATTACGAGCAGTACTTC. This translates into CPKPPTGLGFYYEQYF.

The rearrangement joins TRBV11-2 to TRBJ1-2; TRBD1 matches at 9 bases. The trim removed 3 bases at V and 7 bases at J, leaving 6 bases unmatched. CDR1 and CDR2 from the germline V gene are SGHAT and FQNNGV. The CDR3 extends over 14 amino acids. The CDR3 nucleotides read TGTGCCAGCAGCTTGGGACAGGGATACGGTGGCTACACCTTC. It codes for CASSLGQGYGGYTF.

The sample holds one count of this clone. The genes are TRBV15 and TRBJ2-1; TRBD2 matches 10 bases. Germline V gene lookup returns CDR1 LNHNV and CDR2 YYDKDF (reference sequence). The junction had 22 bases not matched to a gene; V was cut back by 7 bases and J by 4 bases. The CDR3 covers 20 residues. The CDR3 coding sequence is TGTGCCACCACAGGCTGGGGGGACTTAAAACGGACTAGCGGATACAATGAGCAGTTCTTC. Amino acid sequence: CATTGWGDLKRTSGYNEQFF.

V is TRBV5-1 and J is TRBJ2-1; D call uncertain. V was clipped by 0 bases and J by 0 bases, with 16 bases between them. CDR1 and CDR2 (germline): SGHRS, YFSETQ. The CDR3 runs to 18 residues. The CDR3, as DNA: TGCGCCAGCAGCTTGGTACCGCGAGGAGCGAGCTCCTACAATGAGCAGTTCTTC. This gives the protein CASSLVPRGASSYNEQFF.

The V call is TRBV28, the J call TRBJ1-4; 9 bases are shared with TRBD1. The length of the CDR3 is 14 residues. The J segment lost 6 bases and the V segment lost 6 bases, leaving 5 bases of the junction unmatched. CDR1 and CDR2 (germline): MDHEN, SYDVKM. CDR3 DNA sequence: TGTGCCAGCAGGACAGGGGGTTCAGATGAAAAACTGTTTTTT. It is translated as CASRTGGSDEKLFF.

Worth noting for this clone: This same CDR3 is encoded by further DNA sequences in the sample. The rearrangement uses TRBV5-1 and TRBJ1-1; TRBD1 aligns across 7 bases. V lost 0 bases and J lost 1; bases outside the gene matches: 6. There are 16 residues in the CDR3. CDR1 is SGHRS, CDR2 YFSETQ, per germline. The CDR3 loop reads CASSLGQGVGNTEAFF. In DNA form, the CDR3 reads TGCGCCAGCAGCTTGGGCCAGGGGGTGGGGAACACTGAAGCTTTCTTT.

This chain uses TRBV7-9 with TRBJ2-1; D might be TRBD1 (6 bases). Deletions cut 5 bases from V and 0 bases from J, with 14 bases between. This CDR3 has 16 amino acids. In germline, CDR1 is SEHNR, CDR2 FQNEAQ (reference sequence). CDR3 residues: CASSPAGGGSYNEQFF. The CDR3 DNA sequence: TGTGCCAGCAGCCCAGCTGGGGGCGGCTCCTACAATGAGCAGTTCTTC.

The V gene is TRBV7-3, the J gene TRBJ2-5; 15 bases are shared with TRBD2. Per germline, CDR1 SGHTA and CDR2 FQGTGA. The CDR3 covers 16 residues. The J segment lost 5 bases and the V segment lost 3 bases, leaving 4 bases of the junction unmatched. For the CDR3, the DNA is TGTGCCAGCAGCTTGGGACTAGCGGGAGGTGGGGAGACCCAGTACTTC. This codes for CASSLGLAGGGETQYF.

This clone was picked up a small number of times. V gene TRBV20-1 combines with J gene TRBJ1-1; D possibly corresponds to TRBD1 (5 bases). Germline V gene lookup returns CDR1 DFQATT and CDR2 SNEGSKA (reference sequence). Trimming left V 5 bases short and J 7 bases short, with 8 bases between. The CDR3 sequence is 10 residues long. In DNA, the CDR3 is TGCAGTGCTGGAAGGGGTGAAGCTTTCTTT. Protein sequence: CSAGRGEAFF.

The J gene is TRBJ1-5, the V gene TRBV7-2; TRBD1 might be the D (6 bases). V lost 1 base and J lost 7, with 14 bases in between. The germline V gene has CDR1 SGHTA and CDR2 FQGNSA. The CDR3 sequence is 15 residues long. CDR3 loop: CASSLVQGHHQPQHF. DNA of the CDR3: TGTGCCAGCAGCTTAGTTCAGGGACACCACCAGCCCCAGCATTTT.

The rearrangement links TRBV19 to TRBJ2-5; D gene unclear. V was clipped by 4 bases and J by 7 bases, with 13 bases between them. The germline V gene has CDR1 LNHDA and CDR2 SQIVND (reference sequence). The CDR3 contains 13 residues. CDR3 nucleotides: TGTGCCAGTAGTACTCGGTCCTCAGGGACCCAGTACTTC. This encodes CASSTRSSGTQYF.